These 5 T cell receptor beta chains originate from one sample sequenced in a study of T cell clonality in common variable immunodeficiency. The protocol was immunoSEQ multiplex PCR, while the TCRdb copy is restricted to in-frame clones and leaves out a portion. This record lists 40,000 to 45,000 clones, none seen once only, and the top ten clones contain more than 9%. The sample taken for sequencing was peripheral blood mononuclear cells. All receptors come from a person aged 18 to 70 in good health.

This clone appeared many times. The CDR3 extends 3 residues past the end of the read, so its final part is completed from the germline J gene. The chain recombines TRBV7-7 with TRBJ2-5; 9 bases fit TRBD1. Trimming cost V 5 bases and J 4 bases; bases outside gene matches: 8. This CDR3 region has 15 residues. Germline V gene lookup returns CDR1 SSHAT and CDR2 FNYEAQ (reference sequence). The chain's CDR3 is CASSPGTGSGETQYF. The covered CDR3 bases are TGTGCCAGCAGCCCCGGGACAGGGTCGGGAGAGACC.

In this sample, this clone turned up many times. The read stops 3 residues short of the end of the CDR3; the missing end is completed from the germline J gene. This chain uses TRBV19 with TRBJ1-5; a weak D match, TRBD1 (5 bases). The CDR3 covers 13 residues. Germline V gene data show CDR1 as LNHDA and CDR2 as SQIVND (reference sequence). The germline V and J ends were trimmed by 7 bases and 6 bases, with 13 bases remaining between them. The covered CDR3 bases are TGTGCCAGTACCCAGGGTTGGGTTCAGCCC. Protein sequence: CASTQGWVQP. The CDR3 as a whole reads CASTQGWVQPQHF.

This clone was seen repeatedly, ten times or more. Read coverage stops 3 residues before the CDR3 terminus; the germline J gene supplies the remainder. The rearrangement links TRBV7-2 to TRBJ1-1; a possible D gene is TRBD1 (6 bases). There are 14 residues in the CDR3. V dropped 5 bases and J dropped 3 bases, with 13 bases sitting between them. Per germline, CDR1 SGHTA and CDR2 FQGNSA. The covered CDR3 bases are TGTGCCAGCAGCGCCGCCAGGGGAGACACTGAA. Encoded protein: CASSAARGDTE. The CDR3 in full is CASSAARGDTEAFF. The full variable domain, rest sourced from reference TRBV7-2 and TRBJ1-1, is GAGVSQSPSNKVTEKGKDVELRCDPISGHTALYWYRQSLGQGLEFLIYFQGNSAPDKSGLPSDRFSAERTGGSVSTLTIQRTQQEDSAVYLCASSAARGDTEAFFGQGTRLTVV.

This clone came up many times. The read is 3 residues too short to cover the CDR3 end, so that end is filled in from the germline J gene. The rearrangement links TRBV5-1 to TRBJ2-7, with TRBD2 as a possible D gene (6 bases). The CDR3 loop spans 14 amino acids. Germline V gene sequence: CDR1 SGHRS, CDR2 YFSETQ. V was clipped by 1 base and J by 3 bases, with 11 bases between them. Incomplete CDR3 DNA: TGCGCCAGCAGCTTGTCCGCGGGGAACTACGAG. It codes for CASSLSAGNYE. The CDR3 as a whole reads CASSLSAGNYEQYF.

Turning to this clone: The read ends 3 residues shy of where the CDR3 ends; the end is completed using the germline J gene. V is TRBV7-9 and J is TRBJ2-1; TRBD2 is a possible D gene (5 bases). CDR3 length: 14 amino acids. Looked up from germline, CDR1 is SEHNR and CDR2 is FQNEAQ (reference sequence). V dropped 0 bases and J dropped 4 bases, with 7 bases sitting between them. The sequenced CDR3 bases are TGTGCCAGCAGCTTAGCTAGCGAATACAATGAG. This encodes CASSLASEYNE. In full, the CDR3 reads CASSLASEYNEQFF.